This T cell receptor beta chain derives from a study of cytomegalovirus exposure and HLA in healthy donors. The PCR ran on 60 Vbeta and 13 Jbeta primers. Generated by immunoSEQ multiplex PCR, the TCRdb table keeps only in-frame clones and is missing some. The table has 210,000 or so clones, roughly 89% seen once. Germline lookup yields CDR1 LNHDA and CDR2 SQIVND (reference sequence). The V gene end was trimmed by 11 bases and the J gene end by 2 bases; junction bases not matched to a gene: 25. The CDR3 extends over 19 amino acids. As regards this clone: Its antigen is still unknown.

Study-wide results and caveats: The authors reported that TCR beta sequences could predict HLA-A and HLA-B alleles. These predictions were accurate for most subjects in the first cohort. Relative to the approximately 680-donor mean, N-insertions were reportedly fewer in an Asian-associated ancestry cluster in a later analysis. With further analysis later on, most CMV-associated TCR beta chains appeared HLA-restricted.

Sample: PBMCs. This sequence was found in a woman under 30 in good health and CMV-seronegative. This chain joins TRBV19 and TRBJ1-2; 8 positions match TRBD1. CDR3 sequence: CAARGARGRPPAFNYGYTF. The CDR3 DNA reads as TGTGCCGCTCGGGGAGCCAGGGGGCGACCCCCTGCCTTCAACTATGGCTACACCTTC.